The T cell receptor beta chain described here comes from a study of T cell responses to AZD1222 COVID-19 vaccine. Regarding the study as a whole: Nearly half of spike-specific TCRs reportedly target unmutated variant regions. Only 5 or 6 people who got AZD1222 tested seropositive at baseline.

The germline V gene encodes CDR1 SGHTA and CDR2 FQGNSA. This CDR3 contains 13 residues. V lost 1 base and J 4 bases, leaving 7 bases between the germline ends. Generated by immunoSEQ multiplex PCR, the TCRdb table keeps only in-frame clones and is missing some. The table shows around 160,000 clones, with about 93% occurring only once. Points on this clone: The antigen remains undetermined.

The receptor comes from an adult in good health. The material sequenced was peripheral blood, taken on day 0 of MenACWY control vaccination. The chain carries TRBV7-2 and TRBJ1-1; a weak D match, TRBD1 (5 bases). Written as DNA, the CDR3 is TGTGCCAGCAGCTTAGGGGGCGGCACTGAAGCTTTCTTT. This codes for CASSLGGGTEAFF.